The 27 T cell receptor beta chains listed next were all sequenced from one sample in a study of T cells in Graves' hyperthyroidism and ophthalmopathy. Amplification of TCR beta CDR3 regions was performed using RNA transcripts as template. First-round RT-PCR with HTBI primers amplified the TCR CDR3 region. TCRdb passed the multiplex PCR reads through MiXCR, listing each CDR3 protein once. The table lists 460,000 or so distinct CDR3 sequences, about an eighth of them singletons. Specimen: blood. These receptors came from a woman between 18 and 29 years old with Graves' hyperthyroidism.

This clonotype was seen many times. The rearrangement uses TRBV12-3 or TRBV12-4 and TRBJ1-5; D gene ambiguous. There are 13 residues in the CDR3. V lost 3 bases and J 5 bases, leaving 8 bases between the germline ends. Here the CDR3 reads CASSLNGYQPQHF. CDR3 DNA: TGTGCCAGCAGTTTGAACGGTTATCAGCCCCAGCATTTT.

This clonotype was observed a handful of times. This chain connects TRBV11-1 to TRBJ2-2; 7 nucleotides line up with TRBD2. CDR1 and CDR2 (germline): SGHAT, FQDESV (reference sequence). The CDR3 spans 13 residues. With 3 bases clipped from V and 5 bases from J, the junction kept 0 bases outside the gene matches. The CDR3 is CASSFGGTGELFF. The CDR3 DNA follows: TGTGCCAGCAGCTTCGGGGGGACCGGGGAGCTGTTTTTT.

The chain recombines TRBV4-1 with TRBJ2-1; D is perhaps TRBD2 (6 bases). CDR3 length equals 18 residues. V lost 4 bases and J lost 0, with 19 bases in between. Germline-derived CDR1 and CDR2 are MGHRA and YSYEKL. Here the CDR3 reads CASSRMGERASSYNEQFF. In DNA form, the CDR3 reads TGCGCCAGCAGCCGGATGGGAGAGCGGGCTAGCTCCTACAATGAGCAGTTCTTC.

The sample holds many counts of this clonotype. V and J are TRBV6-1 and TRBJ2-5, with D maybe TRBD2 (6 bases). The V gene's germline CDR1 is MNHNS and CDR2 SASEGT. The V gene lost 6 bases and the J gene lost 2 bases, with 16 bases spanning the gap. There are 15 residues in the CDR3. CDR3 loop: CASRSGLNLQETQYF. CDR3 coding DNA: TGTGCCAGCAGGTCGGGACTTAACCTACAAGAGACCCAGTACTTC.

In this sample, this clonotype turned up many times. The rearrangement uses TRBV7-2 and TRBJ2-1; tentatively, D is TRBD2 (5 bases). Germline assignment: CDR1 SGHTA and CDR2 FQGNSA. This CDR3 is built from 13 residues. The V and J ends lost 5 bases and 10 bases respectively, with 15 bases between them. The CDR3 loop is CASSLIPTGEQFF. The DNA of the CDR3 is TGTGCCAGCAGCCTCATCCCCACGGGGGAGCAGTTCTTC.

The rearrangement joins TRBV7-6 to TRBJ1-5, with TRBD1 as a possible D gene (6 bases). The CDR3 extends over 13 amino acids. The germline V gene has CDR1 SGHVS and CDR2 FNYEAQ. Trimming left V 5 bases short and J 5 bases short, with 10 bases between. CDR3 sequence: CASSRTVYQPQHF. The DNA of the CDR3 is TGTGCCAGCAGCCGGACAGTCTATCAGCCCCAGCATTTT.

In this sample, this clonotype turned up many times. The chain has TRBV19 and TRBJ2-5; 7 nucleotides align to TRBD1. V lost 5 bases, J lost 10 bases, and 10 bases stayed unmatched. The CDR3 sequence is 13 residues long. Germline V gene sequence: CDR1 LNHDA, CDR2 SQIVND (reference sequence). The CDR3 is CASSPVQGWDQYF. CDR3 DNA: TGTGCCAGTAGTCCGGTACAGGGGTGGGACCAGTACTTC.

CDR3 residues: CASSQDAKGGYGYTF. CDR3 in DNA: TGTGCCAGCAGCCAAGATGCCAAGGGGGGCTATGGCTACACCTTC. The chain employs TRBV14 and TRBJ1-2; D possibly corresponds to TRBD1 (6 bases). The CDR3 is made up of 15 amino acids. Germline CDR1 reads SGHDN; CDR2 reads FVKESK. Trimming shortened V by 0 bases and J by 4 bases, and 12 bases separated the two germline ends.

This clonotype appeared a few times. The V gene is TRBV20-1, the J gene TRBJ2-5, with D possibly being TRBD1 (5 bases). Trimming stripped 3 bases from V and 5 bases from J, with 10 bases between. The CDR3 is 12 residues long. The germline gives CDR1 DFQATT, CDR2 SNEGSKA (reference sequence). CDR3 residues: CSASRVAETQYF. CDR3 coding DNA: TGCAGTGCTAGCAGGGTTGCGGAGACCCAGTACTTC.

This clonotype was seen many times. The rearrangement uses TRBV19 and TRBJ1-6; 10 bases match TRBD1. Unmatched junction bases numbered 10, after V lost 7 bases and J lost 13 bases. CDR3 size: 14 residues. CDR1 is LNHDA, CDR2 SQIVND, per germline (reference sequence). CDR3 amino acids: CASTLGTGVRPLHF. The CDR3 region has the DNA TGTGCCAGTACCCTCGGGACAGGGGTTCGGCCCCTCCACTTT.

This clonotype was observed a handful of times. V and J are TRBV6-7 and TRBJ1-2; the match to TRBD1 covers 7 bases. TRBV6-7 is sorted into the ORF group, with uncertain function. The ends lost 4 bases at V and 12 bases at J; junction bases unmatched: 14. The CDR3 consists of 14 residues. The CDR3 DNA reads TGTGCCAGCAGTTTTGCCGGGACAGAGAAACTCAACACCTTC. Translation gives CASSFAGTEKLNTF.

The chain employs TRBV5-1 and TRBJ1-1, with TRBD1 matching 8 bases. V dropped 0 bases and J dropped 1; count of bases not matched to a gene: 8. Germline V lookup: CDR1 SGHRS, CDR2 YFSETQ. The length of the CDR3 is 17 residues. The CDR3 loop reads CASSLARDRPQNTEAFF. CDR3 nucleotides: TGCGCCAGCAGCTTGGCCCGGGACAGGCCTCAGAACACTGAAGCTTTCTTT.

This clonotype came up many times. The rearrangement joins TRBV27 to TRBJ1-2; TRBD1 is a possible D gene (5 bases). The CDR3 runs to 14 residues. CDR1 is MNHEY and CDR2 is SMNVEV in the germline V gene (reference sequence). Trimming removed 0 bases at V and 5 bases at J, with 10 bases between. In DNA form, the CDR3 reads TGTGCCAGCAGTTTATCCCAGGGAGGTTATGGCTACACCTTC. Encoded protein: CASSLSQGGYGYTF.

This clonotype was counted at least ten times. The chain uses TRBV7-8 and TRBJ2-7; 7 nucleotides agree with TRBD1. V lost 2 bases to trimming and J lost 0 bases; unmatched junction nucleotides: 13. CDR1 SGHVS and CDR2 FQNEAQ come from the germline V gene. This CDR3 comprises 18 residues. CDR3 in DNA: TGTGCCAGCAGCTTATCCAGAGGACAGGAAAAGTTCTCCTACGAGCAGTACTTC. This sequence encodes CASSLSRGQEKFSYEQYF.

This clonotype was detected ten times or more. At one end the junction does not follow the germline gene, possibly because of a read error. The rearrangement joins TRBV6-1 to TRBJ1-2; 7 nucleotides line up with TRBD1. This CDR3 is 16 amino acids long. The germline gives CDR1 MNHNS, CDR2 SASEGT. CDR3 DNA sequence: TGTGCCAGCTCTACTTCAGACCACAGGGGAAACTTTGGCTACACCTTC. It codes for CASSTSDHRGNFGYTF.

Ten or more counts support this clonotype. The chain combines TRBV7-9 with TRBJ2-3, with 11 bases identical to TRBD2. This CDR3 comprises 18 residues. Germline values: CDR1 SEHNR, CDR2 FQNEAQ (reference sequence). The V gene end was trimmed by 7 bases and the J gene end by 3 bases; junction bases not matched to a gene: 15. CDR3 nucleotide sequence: TGTGCCAGCACTTATATAAAGCTAGCGGGAGGTTGGACAGATACGCAGTATTTT. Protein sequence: CASTYIKLAGGWTDTQYF.

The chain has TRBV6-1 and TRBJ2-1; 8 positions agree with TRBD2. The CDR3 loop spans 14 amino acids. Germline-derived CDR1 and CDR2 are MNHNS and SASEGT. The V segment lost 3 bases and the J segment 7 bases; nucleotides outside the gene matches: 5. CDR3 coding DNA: TGTGCCAGCAGTGACCGGGAGGGACGGAATGAGCAGTTCTTC. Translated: CASSDREGRNEQFF.

The CDR3 nucleotides read TGCAGTGCTCGCCAATCGGGATTCTATGGCTACACCTTC. Its translation is CSARQSGFYGYTF. This rearrangement joins TRBV20-1 to TRBJ1-2, with D unresolved. The CDR3 runs to 13 residues. CDR1 and CDR2 from the germline V gene are DFQATT and SNEGSKA (reference sequence). Trimming removed 5 bases at V and 4 bases at J, with 14 bases between.

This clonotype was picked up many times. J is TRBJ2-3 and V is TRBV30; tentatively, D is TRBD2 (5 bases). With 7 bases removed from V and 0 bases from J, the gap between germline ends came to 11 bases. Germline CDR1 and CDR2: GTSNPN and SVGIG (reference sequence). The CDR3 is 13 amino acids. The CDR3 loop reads CALTRASTDTQYF. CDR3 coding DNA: TGTGCCTTAACGCGGGCTAGCACAGATACGCAGTATTTT.

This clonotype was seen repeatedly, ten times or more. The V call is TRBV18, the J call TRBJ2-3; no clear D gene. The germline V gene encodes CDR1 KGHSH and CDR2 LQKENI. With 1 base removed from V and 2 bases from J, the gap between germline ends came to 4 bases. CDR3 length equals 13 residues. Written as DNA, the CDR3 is TGTGCCAGCTCACCACGGGACACAGATACGCAGTATTTT. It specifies CASSPRDTDTQYF.

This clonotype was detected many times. The CDR3 spells CASSSPRLAGGPAYGGELFF. CDR3 coding DNA: TGTGCCAGCAGCTCGCCCCGACTAGCGGGAGGGCCCGCTTATGGCGGGGAGCTGTTTTTT. V and J are TRBV11-3 and TRBJ2-2, with 14 nucleotides matching TRBD2. CDR3 length equals 20 residues. With V trimmed by 4 bases and J by 7 bases, 17 bases remained unmatched. The V gene's germline CDR1 is SGHNT and CDR2 YENEEA.

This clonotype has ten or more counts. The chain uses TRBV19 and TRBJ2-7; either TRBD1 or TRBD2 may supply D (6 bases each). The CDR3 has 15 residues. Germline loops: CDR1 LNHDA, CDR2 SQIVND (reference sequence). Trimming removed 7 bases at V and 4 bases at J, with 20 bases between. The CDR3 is CASNPGGGGVYEQYF. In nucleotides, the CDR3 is TGTGCCAGTAACCCCGGAGGGGGAGGTGTGTACGAGCAGTACTTC.

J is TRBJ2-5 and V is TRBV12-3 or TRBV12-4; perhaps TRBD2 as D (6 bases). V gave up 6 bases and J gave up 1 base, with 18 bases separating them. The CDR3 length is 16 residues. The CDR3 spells CASSPGGIRGQETQYF. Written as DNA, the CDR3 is TGTGCCAGCAGCCCCGGCGGGATAAGGGGCCAAGAGACCCAGTACTTC.

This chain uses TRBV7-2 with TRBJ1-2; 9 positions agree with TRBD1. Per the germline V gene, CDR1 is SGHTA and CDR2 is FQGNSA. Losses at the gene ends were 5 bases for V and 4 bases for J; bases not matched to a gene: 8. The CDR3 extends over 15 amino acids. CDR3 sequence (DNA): TGTGCCAGCAGCCCCGGGACAGGGATGCTCTATGGCTACACCTTC. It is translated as CASSPGTGMLYGYTF.

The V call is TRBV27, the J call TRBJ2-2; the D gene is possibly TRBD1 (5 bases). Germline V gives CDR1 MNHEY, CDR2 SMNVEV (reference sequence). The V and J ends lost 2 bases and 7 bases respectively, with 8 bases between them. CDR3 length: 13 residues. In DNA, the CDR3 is TGTGCCAGCAGTTTAATAGGGGACGGGGAGCTGTTTTTT. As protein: CASSLIGDGELFF.

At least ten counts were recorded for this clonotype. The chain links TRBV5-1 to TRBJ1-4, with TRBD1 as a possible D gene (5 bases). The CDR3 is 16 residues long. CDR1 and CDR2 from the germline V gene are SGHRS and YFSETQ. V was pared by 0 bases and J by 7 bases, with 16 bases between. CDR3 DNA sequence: TGCGCCAGCAGCTTGGGGGACGGCAGGAGTGGTGAAAAACTGTTTTTT. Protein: CASSLGDGRSGEKLFF.

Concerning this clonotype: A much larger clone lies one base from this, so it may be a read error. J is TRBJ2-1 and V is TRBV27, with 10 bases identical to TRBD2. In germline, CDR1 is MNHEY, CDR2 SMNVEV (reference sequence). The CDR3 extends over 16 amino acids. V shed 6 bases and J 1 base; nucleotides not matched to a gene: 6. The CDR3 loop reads CASSPSGGGSYNEQFF. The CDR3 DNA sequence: TGTGCCAGCAGCCCTAGCGGGGGAGGATCCTACAATGAGCAGTTCTTC.